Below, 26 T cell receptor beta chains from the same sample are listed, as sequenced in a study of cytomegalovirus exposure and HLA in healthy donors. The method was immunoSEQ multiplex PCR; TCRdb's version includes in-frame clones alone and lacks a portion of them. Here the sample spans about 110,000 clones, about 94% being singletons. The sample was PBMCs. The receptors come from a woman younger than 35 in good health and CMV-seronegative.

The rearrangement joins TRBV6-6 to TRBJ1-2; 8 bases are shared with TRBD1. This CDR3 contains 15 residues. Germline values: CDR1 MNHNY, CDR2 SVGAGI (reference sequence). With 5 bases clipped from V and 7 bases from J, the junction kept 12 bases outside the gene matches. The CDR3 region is CASSLKGPGTGGYTF. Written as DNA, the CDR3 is TGTGCCAGCAGTCTCAAAGGGCCCGGGACAGGTGGCTACACCTTC.

The CDR3 protein is CASRLWGDRRKIEAFF. The CDR3 bases are TGTGCCAGCAGACTCTGGGGGGACAGGCGGAAAATTGAAGCTTTCTTT. This chain connects TRBV7-9 to TRBJ1-1; 8 bases agree with TRBD1. CDR3 length: 16 amino acids. The V gene end was trimmed by 6 bases and the J gene end by 7 bases; junction bases not matched to a gene: 16. Germline lookup yields CDR1 SEHNR and CDR2 FQNEAQ (reference sequence).

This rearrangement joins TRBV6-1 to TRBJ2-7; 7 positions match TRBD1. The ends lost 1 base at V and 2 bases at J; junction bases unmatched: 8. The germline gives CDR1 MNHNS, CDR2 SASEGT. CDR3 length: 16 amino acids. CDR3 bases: TGTGCCAGCAGTGAAGGGGCCGGGACAGAGGCCTACGAGCAGTACTTC. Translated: CASSEGAGTEAYEQYF.

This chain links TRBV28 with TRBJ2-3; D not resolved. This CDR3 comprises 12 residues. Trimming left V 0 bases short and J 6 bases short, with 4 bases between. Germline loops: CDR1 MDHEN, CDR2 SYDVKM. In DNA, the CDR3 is TGTGCCAGCAGTTTATGGCAGGATACGCAGTATTTT. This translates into CASSLWQDTQYF.

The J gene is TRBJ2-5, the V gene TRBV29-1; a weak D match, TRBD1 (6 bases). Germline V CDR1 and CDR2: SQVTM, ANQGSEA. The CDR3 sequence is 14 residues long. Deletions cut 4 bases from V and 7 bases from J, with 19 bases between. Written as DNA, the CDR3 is TGCAGCGTTGCGCGGGTCGCAATAGGGGGGACCCAGTACTTC. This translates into CSVARVAIGGTQYF.

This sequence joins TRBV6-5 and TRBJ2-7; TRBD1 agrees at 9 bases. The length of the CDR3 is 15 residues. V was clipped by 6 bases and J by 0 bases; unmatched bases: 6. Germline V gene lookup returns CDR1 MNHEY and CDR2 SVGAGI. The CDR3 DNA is TGTGCCAGCAGCCGGGGACAGGGAGGCTCCTACGAGCAGTACTTC. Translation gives CASSRGQGGSYEQYF.

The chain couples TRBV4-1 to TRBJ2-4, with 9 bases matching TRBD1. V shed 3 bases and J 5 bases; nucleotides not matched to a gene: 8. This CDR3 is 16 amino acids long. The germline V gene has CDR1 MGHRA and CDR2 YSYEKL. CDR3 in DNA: TGCGCCAGCAGCCAGGCACAGGGGGCTCCCCAAAACATTCAGTACTTC. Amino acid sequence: CASSQAQGAPQNIQYF.

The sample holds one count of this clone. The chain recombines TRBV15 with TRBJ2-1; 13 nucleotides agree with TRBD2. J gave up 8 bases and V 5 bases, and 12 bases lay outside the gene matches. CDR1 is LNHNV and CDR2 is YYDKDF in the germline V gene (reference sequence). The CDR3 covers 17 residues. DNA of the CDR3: TGTGCCACCAGCCTACAACTAGCGGGGGGGCGACACCATGAGCAGTTCTTC. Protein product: CATSLQLAGGRHHEQFF.

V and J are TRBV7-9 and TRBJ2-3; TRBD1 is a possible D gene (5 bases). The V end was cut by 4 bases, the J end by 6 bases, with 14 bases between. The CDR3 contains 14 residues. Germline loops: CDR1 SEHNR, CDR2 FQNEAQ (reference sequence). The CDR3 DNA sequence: TGTGCCAGCAGCTGGGGCGCCCCGGCGGATACGCAGTATTTT. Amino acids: CASSWGAPADTQYF.

The CDR3 DNA is TGTGCCAGCGGGTCAGACAGGGACGGTTCCAATCAGCCCCAGCATTTT. Its protein is CASGSDRDGSNQPQHF. V usage is TRBV2 and J usage is TRBJ1-5; 7 nucleotides align to TRBD1. This CDR3 has 16 residues. J lost 3 bases, V lost 8 bases, and 13 bases had no gene match. Germline V gene data show CDR1 as SNHLY and CDR2 as FYNNEI. The full variable domain, with the rest looked up from reference TRBV2 and TRBJ1-5, is EPEVTQTPSHQVTQMGQEVILRCVPISNHLYFYWYRQILGQKVEFLVSFYNNEISEKSEIFDDQFSVERPDGSNFTLKIRSTKLEDSAMYFCASGSDRDGSNQPQHFGDGTRLSIL.

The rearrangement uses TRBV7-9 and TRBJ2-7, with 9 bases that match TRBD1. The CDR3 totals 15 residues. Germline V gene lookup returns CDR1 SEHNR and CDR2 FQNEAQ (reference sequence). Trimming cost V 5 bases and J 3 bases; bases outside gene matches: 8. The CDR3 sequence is CASSDQGQGNYEQYF. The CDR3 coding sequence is TGTGCCAGCAGCGATCAGGGACAGGGCAACTACGAGCAGTACTTC.

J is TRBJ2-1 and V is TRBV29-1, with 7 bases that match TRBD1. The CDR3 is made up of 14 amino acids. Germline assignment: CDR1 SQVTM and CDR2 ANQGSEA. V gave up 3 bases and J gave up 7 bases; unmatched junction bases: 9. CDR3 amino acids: CSVDGNRGLNEQFF. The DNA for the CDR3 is TGCAGCGTTGATGGAAACAGGGGTTTAAATGAGCAGTTCTTC.

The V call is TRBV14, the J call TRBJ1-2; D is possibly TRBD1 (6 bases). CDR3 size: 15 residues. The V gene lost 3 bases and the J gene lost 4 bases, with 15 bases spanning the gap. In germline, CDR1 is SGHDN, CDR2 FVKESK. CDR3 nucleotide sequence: TGTGCCAGCAGCCAGGACCGGGACATGCGCTATGGCTACACCTTC. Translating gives CASSQDRDMRYGYTF.

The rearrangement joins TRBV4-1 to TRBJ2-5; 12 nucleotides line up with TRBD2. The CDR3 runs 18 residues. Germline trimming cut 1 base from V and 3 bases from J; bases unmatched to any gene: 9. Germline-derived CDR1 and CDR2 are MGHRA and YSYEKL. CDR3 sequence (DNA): TGCGCCAGCAGCCAAGGAGTAGGACTAGCGGGGTCTGAAGAGACCCAGTACTTC. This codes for CASSQGVGLAGSEETQYF.

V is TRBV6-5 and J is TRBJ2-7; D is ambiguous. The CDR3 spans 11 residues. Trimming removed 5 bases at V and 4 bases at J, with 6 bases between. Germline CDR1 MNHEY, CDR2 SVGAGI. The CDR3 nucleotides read TGTGCCAGCAGTCAGAATTACGAGCAGTACTTC. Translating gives CASSQNYEQYF.

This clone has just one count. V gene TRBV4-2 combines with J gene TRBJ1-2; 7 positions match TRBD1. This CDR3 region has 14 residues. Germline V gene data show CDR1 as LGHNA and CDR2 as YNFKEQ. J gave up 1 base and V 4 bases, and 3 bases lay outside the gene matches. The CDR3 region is CASSPGQVNYGYTF. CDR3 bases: TGTGCCAGCAGCCCAGGACAGGTTAACTATGGCTACACCTTC.

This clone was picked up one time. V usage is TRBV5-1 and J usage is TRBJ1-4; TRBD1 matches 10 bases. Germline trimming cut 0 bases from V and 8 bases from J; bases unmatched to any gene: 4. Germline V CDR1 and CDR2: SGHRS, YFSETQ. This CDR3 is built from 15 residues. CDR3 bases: TGCGCCAGCAGCTTGGCGGGACAGGGGCACGAAAAACTGTTTTTT. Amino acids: CASSLAGQGHEKLFF.

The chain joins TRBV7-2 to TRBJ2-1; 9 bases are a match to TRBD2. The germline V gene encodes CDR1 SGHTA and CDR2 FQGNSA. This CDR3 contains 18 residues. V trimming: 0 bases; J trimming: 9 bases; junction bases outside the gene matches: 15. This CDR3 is CASSLAQHLAGLTSEQFF. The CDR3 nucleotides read TGTGCCAGCAGCTTAGCTCAACATCTAGCGGGGTTGACAAGTGAGCAGTTCTTC.

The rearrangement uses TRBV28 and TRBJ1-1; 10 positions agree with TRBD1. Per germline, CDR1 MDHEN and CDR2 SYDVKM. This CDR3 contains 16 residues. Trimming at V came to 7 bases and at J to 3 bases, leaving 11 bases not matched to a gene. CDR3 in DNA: TGTGCCAGCATGGGGCCCCCCGGGACAGGGGACACTGAAGCTTTCTTT. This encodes CASMGPPGTGDTEAFF.

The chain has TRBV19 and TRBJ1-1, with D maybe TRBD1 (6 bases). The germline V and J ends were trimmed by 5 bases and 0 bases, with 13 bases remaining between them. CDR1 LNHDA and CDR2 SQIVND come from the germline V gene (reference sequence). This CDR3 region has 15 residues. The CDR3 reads CASSDVGQMNTEAFF. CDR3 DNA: TGTGCCAGTAGTGATGTAGGACAGATGAACACTGAAGCTTTCTTT.

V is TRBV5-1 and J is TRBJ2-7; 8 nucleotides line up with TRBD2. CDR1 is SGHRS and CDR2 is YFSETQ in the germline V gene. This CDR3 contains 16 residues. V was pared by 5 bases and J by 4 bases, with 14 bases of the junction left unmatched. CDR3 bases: TGCGCCAGCAGTCCCAGGACCGGGGGGGCCGTTTACGAGCAGTACTTC. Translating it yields CASSPRTGGAVYEQYF.

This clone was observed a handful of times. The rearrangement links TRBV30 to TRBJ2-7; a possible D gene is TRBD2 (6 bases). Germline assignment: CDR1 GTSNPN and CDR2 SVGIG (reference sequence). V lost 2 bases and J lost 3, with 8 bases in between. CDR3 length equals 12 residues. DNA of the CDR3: TGTGCCTGGAGTAGGCGGGGCTACGAGCAGTACTTC. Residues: CAWSRRGYEQYF.

For the CDR3, the DNA is TGTGCCAGCAGCTTAACGGCGGGGGGGAGAGATACGCAGTATTTT. The encoded protein is CASSLTAGGRDTQYF. The chain recombines TRBV7-3 with TRBJ2-3; 9 bases map to TRBD2. V shed 0 bases, J shed 5 bases, and the junction held 3 bases outside the gene matches. The CDR3 has 15 residues. The germline gives CDR1 SGHTA, CDR2 FQGTGA.

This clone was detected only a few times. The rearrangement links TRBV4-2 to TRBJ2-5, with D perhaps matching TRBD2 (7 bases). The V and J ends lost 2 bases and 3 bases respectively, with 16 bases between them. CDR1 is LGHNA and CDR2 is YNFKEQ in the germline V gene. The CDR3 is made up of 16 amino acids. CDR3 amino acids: CASSQTGTGGKETQYF. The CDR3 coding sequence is TGTGCCAGCAGCCAAACGGGAACGGGGGGCAAAGAGACCCAGTACTTC.

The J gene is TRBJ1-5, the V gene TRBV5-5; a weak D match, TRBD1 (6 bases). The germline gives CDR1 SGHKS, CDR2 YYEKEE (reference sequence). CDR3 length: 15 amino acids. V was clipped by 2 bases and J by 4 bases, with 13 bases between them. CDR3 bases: TGTGCCAGCAGCTTTGGTGGGACAACGAATCAGCCCCAGCATTTT. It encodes CASSFGGTTNQPQHF.

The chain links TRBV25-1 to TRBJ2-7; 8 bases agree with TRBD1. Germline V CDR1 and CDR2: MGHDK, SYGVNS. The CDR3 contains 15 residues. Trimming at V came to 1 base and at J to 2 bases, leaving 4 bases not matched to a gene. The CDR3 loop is CASSEWSGGPYEQYF. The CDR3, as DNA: TGTGCCAGCAGTGAATGGTCAGGGGGCCCCTACGAGCAGTACTTC.